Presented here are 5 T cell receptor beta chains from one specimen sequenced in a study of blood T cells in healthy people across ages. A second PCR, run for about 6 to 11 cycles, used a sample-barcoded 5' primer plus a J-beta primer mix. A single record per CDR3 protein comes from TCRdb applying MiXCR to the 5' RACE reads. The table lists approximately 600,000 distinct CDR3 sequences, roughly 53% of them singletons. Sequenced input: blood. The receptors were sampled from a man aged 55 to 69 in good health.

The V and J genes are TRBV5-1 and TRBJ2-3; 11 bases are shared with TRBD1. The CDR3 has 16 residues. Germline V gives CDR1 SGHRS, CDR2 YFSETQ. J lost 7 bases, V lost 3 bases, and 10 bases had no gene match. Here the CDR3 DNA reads TGCGCCAGCAGCTCGAACCCGGGACAGGGGGGGCATACGCAGTATTTT. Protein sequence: CASSSNPGQGGHTQYF.

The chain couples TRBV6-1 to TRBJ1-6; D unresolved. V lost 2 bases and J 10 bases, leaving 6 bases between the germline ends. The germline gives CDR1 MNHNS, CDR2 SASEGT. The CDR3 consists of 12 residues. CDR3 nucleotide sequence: TGTGCCAGCAGTGAATACCAATCACCCCTCCACTTT. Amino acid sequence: CASSEYQSPLHF.

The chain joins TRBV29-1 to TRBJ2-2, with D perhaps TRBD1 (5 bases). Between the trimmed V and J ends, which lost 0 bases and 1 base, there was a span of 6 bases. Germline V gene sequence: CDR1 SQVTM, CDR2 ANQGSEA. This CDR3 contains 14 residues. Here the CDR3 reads CSVEDRVNTGELFF. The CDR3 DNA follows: TGCAGCGTTGAAGACAGGGTGAACACCGGGGAGCTGTTTTTT.

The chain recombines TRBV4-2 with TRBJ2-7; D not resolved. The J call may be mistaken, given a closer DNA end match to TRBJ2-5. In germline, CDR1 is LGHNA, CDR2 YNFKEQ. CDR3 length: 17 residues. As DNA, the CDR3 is TGTGCCAGCAGCCAAGATATTATGACGGCCGGATATGAGACCCAGTACTTC. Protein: CASSQDIMTAGYETQYF.

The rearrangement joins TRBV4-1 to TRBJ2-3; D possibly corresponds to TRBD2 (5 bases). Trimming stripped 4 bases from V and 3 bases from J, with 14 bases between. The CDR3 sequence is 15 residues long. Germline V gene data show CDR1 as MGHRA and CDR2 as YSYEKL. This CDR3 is CASSPTSLSTDTQYF. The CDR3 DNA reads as TGCGCCAGCAGCCCAACTAGTCTCTCAACAGATACGCAGTATTTT.